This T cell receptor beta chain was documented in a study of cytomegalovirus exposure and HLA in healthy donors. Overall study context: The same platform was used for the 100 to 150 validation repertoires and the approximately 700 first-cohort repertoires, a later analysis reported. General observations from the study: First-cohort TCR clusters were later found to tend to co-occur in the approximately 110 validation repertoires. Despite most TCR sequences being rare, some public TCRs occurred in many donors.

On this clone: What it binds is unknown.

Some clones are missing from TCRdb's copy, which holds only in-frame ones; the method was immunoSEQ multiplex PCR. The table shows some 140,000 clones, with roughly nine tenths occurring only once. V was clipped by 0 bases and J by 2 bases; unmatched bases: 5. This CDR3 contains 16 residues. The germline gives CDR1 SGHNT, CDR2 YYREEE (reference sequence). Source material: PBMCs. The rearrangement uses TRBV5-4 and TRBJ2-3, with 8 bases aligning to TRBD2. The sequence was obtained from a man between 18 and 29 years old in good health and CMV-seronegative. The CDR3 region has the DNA TGTGCCAGCAGCTTGGGTAGCGGGGAGTTCACAGATACGCAGTATTTT. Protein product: CASSLGSGEFTDTQYF.